This T cell receptor (beta chain) originates from a study of T cell clonotyping in hematopoietic cell transplantation. Study-level findings and limits: Broader posttransplant TCR repertoire diversity was predicted by graft donor and pretransplant recipient Inverse Simpson Index values.

This table comes from immunoSEQ multiplex PCR, and its TCRdb copy is limited to in-frame clones, with some not included. The sample has some 17,000 clones, 70% to 75% seen once. V was pared by 6 bases and J by 4 bases, with 15 bases between. Germline V lookup: CDR1 MDHEN, CDR2 SYDVKM. The CDR3 runs to 14 residues. A note on this clone: What it binds is unknown.

This sequence joins TRBV28 and TRBJ1-2; D remains ambiguous. The source material was peripheral blood mononuclear cells. The sequence was collected from a woman aged 60-70 years in good health. Some clones in this sample may be carry-over from other donors' samples. The CDR3 DNA reads TGTGCCAGCAGGATCGGCGGGGAAGGCTATGGCTACACCTTC. Translation: CASRIGGEGYGYTF.